The 12 T cell receptor beta chains below come from one sample, sequenced in a study of blood T cell repertoires in COVID-19. Clones were read by immunoSEQ multiplex PCR, and TCRdb kept only the in-frame ones, dropping some. The data show some 100,000 clones, with 70% to 90% seen just once and roughly 10% held by the top ten. Sequencing input: peripheral blood. All receptors derive from a woman in her 30s with acute or convalescent COVID-19.

The V call is TRBV24-1, the J call TRBJ2-2, with 8 bases matching TRBD1. The CDR3 totals 13 residues. Trimming at V came to 7 bases and at J to 4 bases, leaving 1 base not matched to a gene. Germline lookup yields CDR1 KGHDR and CDR2 SFDVKD. The CDR3 DNA is TGTGCCACCAGGACAGGGGCCACCGGGGAGCTGTTTTTT. It encodes CATRTGATGELFF.

The gene calls are TRBV27 and TRBJ1-1; 7 positions match TRBD1. The junction had 3 bases not matched to a gene; V was cut back by 6 bases and J by 8 bases. The CDR3 runs to 11 residues. Germline V gene lookup returns CDR1 MNHEY and CDR2 SMNVEV (reference sequence). CDR3 nucleotide sequence: TGTGCCAGCAGCCAGGGACAGGAAGCTTTCTTT. Translation gives CASSQGQEAFF.

Here the CDR3 DNA reads TGCGCCAGCAGCTTGGGGAGTGATGGCAATCAGCCCCAGCATTTT. Translation gives CASSLGSDGNQPQHF. The J gene is TRBJ1-5, the V gene TRBV5-1, with D hard to call. Trimming cost V 0 bases and J 2 bases, with 9 bases left between them. The CDR3 runs to 15 residues. CDR1 is SGHRS and CDR2 is YFSETQ in the germline V gene.

The chain uses TRBV15 and TRBJ1-4; a weak D match, TRBD1 (5 bases). Germline values: CDR1 LNHNV, CDR2 YYDKDF (reference sequence). This CDR3 is 16 amino acids long. The V gene lost 0 bases and the J gene lost 0 bases, with 8 bases spanning the gap. CDR3 DNA sequence: TGTGCCACCAGCAGAGAGGGGGGTGCAACTAATGAAAAACTGTTTTTT. Translated, it gives CATSREGGATNEKLFF.

The rearrangement joins TRBV5-1 to TRBJ2-7; TRBD2 aligns across 14 bases. The CDR3 loop spans 19 amino acids. V gave up 4 bases and J gave up 3 bases; unmatched junction bases: 15. Germline V gives CDR1 SGHRS, CDR2 YFSETQ. The CDR3 here is CASSLGLAGGSSLFYEQYF. The CDR3 DNA reads TGCGCCAGCAGCCTCGGACTAGCGGGGGGCTCCAGCCTATTCTACGAGCAGTACTTC.

The V and J genes are TRBV19 and TRBJ2-7; 11 bases agree with TRBD1. The J segment lost 3 bases and the V segment lost 5 bases, leaving 6 bases of the junction unmatched. Per germline, CDR1 LNHDA and CDR2 SQIVND (reference sequence). The CDR3 runs to 15 residues. The CDR3 bases are TGTGCCAGTAGTCGCAGGACAGGGGGCGACTACGAGCAGTACTTC. This encodes CASSRRTGGDYEQYF.

V usage is TRBV10-3 and J usage is TRBJ2-2; unclear D gene. The V gene lost 8 bases and the J gene lost 2 bases, with 9 bases spanning the gap. The CDR3 spans 13 residues. Looked up from germline, CDR1 is ENHRY and CDR2 is SYGVKD. CDR3 bases: TGTGCCATCCAAGACTCTAACACCGGGGAGCTGTTTTTT. Translation: CAIQDSNTGELFF.

The chain employs TRBV13 and TRBJ2-7; D ambiguous. The germline CDR1 and CDR2 sequences are PRHDT and FYEKMQ (reference sequence). Trimming stripped 5 bases from V and 0 bases from J, with 5 bases between. The CDR3 spans 12 residues. The CDR3 reads CASSLSSYEQYF. The DNA for the CDR3 is TGTGCCAGCAGCCTGAGCTCCTACGAGCAGTACTTC.

The rearrangement joins TRBV7-8 to TRBJ1-6; 7 bases align to TRBD1. The CDR3 loop spans 14 amino acids. Trimming took 3 bases from V and 7 from J; bases not matched to a gene: 3. In germline, CDR1 is SGHVS, CDR2 FQNEAQ. This CDR3 reads CASSFRGANSPLHF. The DNA of the CDR3 is TGTGCCAGCAGCTTCAGGGGGGCGAATTCACCCCTCCACTTT.

The rearrangement links TRBV10-1 to TRBJ2-3; 10 bases agree with TRBD1. V dropped 9 bases and J dropped 5; count of bases not matched to a gene: 5. The length of the CDR3 is 13 residues. Per germline, CDR1 WNHNN and CDR2 SYGVQD (reference sequence). In DNA form, the CDR3 reads TGCGCCAGTTCCGGGACAGGGGAAGATACGCAGTATTTT. Its protein is CASSGTGEDTQYF.

This chain connects TRBV6-2 or TRBV6-3 to TRBJ2-3, with a tentative D call TRBD2 (6 bases). Germline-derived CDR1 and CDR2 are MNHEY and SVGEGT. CDR3 size: 14 residues. Trimming removed 5 bases at V and 2 bases at J, with 11 bases between. This CDR3 is CASSRGFHTDTQYF. CDR3 in DNA: TGTGCCAGCAGTCGGGGGTTCCACACAGATACGCAGTATTTT.

This chain connects TRBV7-6 to TRBJ2-2; 7 nucleotides agree with TRBD1. In germline, CDR1 is SGHVS, CDR2 FNYEAQ. V gave up 5 bases and J gave up 1 base; unmatched junction bases: 7. The CDR3 is made up of 16 amino acids. The CDR3 here is CASSPRQGMNTGELFF. The CDR3 nucleotides are TGTGCCAGCAGCCCCCGACAGGGTATGAACACCGGGGAGCTGTTTTTT. The variable domain in full, completed from reference TRBV7-6 and TRBJ2-2, reads GAGVSQSPRYKVTKRGQDVALRCDPISGHVSLYWYRQALGQGPEFLTYFNYEAQQDKSGLPNDRFSAERPEGSISTLTIQRTEQRDSAMYRCASSPRQGMNTGELFFGEGSRLTVL.